This entry describes one T cell receptor beta chain. The CDR3 is 15 amino acids. V lost 0 bases, J lost 8 bases, and 14 bases lay in between. The germline gives CDR1 MNHNY, CDR2 SVGAGI (reference sequence). This specimen belongs to a study of cytomegalovirus exposure and HLA in healthy donors. Produced via immunoSEQ multiplex PCR; TCRdb's table is partial and in-frame only. Of fewer than 250,000 clones listed, 80% to 90% are singletons. The TCR was taken from a woman aged 18-29 years in good health and CMV-seropositive. The chain carries TRBV6-6 and TRBJ2-1, with TRBD1 as a possible D gene (6 bases). Sequencing input: PBMCs. The CDR3 sequence: CASSYSSSRGDEQFF. The CDR3 region has the DNA TGTGCCAGCAGTTACTCGTCGAGCAGGGGAGATGAGCAGTTCTTC.